The rows below give T cell receptor beta chains drawn from one sample of a study of PD-L1 blockade in urothelial cancer. The data were produced by immunoSEQ multiplex PCR, yet TCRdb's version contains in-frame clones alone and is incomplete. The table records about 50,000 clones, approximately 81% of them present only once. The source material was PBMCs, sampled around atezolizumab (anti-PD-L1) treatment. The receptors originated from a man aged 70 or older with urothelial cancer. The CDR3 runs from the conserved cysteine through the conserved F or W. Each record gives: V gene, J gene, D gene, clone size, CDR3 DNA, CDR3 protein. D genes are given only for firm matches. Not all rows give a size; the values are once, few, many and, for expanded clones, a class.

V gene: TRBV6-5
J gene: TRBJ2-2
D gene: TRBD1
clone size: .
CDR3 DNA: TGTGCCAGCACCTTACAGGGGACCACCGGGGAGCTGTTTTTT
CDR3 protein: CASTLQGTTGELFF

V gene: TRBV7-9
J gene: TRBJ1-1
D gene: TRBD1
clone size: .
CDR3 DNA: TGTGCCAGCAGCTTAAGACAGGGGGCATCTGAAGCTTTCTTT
CDR3 protein: CASSLRQGASEAFF

V gene: TRBV6-1
J gene: TRBJ1-4
D gene: .
clone size: .
CDR3 DNA: TGTGCCAGCAGTGATCCCGCGGGGGTTTTTGAAAAACTGTTTTTT
CDR3 protein: CASSDPAGVFEKLFF

V gene: TRBV13
J gene: TRBJ1-1
D gene: TRBD1
clone size: once
CDR3 DNA: TGTGCCAGCAGCTTACAGGGGGCAGGAAACACTGAAGCTTTCTTT
CDR3 protein: CASSLQGAGNTEAFF

V gene: TRBV4-1
J gene: TRBJ1-4
D gene: TRBD1
clone size: .
CDR3 DNA: TGCGCCAGCAGCCAAGACGAGGACAGGTCTAGGGAAAAACTGTTTTTT
CDR3 protein: CASSQDEDRSREKLFF

V gene: TRBV28
J gene: TRBJ1-1
D gene: .
clone size: .
CDR3 DNA: TGTGCCAGCAGTTTATCGGACACGACTGAAGCTTTCTTT
CDR3 protein: CASSLSDTTEAFF

V gene: TRBV14
J gene: TRBJ2-5
D gene: .
clone size: .
CDR3 DNA: TGTGCCAGCAGCCGAGATAGCGGTTTAGGGACCCAGTACTTC
CDR3 protein: CASSRDSGLGTQYF

V gene: TRBV6-5
J gene: TRBJ2-3
D gene: TRBD2
clone size: .
CDR3 DNA: TGTGCCAGCAAACTAGCGGGAGGAATAGATACGCAGTATTTT
CDR3 protein: CASKLAGGIDTQYF

V gene: TRBV6-6
J gene: TRBJ1-1
D gene: TRBD1
clone size: once
CDR3 DNA: TGTGCCATCAGGCGGACAGGCGCGAACACTGAAGCTTTCTTT
CDR3 protein: CAIRRTGANTEAFF

V gene: TRBV5-4
J gene: TRBJ2-5
D gene: .
clone size: .
CDR3 DNA: TGTGCCAGCAGACCCACAGAAGGGGGAAGAGAGACCCAGTACTTC
CDR3 protein: CASRPTEGGRETQYF

V gene: TRBV7-6
J gene: TRBJ2-5
D gene: .
clone size: once
CDR3 DNA: TGTGCCAGCAGCCCGCTGCGAACCCAAGAGACCCAGTACTTC
CDR3 protein: CASSPLRTQETQYF

V gene: TRBV20-1
J gene: TRBJ2-7
D gene: .
clone size: .
CDR3 DNA: TGCAGTGCTCTAAACTATGAGCAGTACTTC
CDR3 protein: CSALNYEQYF

V gene: TRBV6-5
J gene: TRBJ1-4
D gene: .
clone size: .
CDR3 DNA: TGTGCCAGCAGGGCGACAGGTCGTGAAAAACTGTTTTTT
CDR3 protein: CASRATGREKLFF

V gene: TRBV28
J gene: TRBJ1-5
D gene: .
clone size: .
CDR3 DNA: TGTGCCAGCAGTTCCAATGAGGGCGGGGATCAGCCCCAGCATTTT
CDR3 protein: CASSSNEGGDQPQHF

V gene: TRBV30
J gene: TRBJ2-5
D gene: .
clone size: .
CDR3 DNA: TGTGCCTGGAGTTTCAGGGTCGAGACCCAGTACTTC
CDR3 protein: CAWSFRVETQYF

V gene: TRBV5-1
J gene: TRBJ2-1
D gene: TRBD2
clone size: .
CDR3 DNA: TGCGCCAGCAGCTTGGCTAGCGGGGAAGGGGATGAGCAGTTCTTC
CDR3 protein: CASSLASGEGDEQFF

V gene: TRBV13
J gene: TRBJ1-1
D gene: .
clone size: .
CDR3 DNA: TGTGCCAGCAGCCCGGGAAGTGGTTTGGTCAAAGCTTTCTTT
CDR3 protein: CASSPGSGLVKAFF

V gene: TRBV5-1
J gene: TRBJ2-7
D gene: TRBD2
clone size: .
CDR3 DNA: TGCGCCAGCAGCTTGGCGTTGTCTAGCGGAAACTACGAGCAGTACTTC
CDR3 protein: CASSLALSSGNYEQYF

V gene: TRBV7-8
J gene: TRBJ2-1
D gene: .
clone size: .
CDR3 DNA: TGTGCCAGCAGCTTAGTGTTAGCAGATAACAATGAGCAGTTCTTC
CDR3 protein: CASSLVLADNNEQFF

V gene: TRBV5-1
J gene: TRBJ2-2
D gene: TRBD1
clone size: .
CDR3 DNA: TGCGCCAGCAGCTTGAGGGGGACAGGGAACACCGGGGAGCTGTTTTTT
CDR3 protein: CASSLRGTGNTGELFF

V gene: TRBV7-9
J gene: TRBJ2-7
D gene: .
clone size: once
CDR3 DNA: TGTGCCAGCAGCCTGTCCTACGAGCAGTACTTC
CDR3 protein: CASSLSYEQYF

V gene: TRBV7-9
J gene: TRBJ1-1
D gene: TRBD1
clone size: .
CDR3 DNA: TGTGCCAGCAGCCCGGACAGGGTGAACACTGAAGCTTTCTTT
CDR3 protein: CASSPDRVNTEAFF

V gene: TRBV28
J gene: TRBJ2-7
D gene: TRBD1
clone size: .
CDR3 DNA: TGTGCCAGCAGTTCCGTATCGGGACAGGGTATTTACGAGCAGTACTTC
CDR3 protein: CASSSVSGQGIYEQYF

V gene: TRBV5-1
J gene: TRBJ2-1
D gene: TRBD1
clone size: .
CDR3 DNA: TGCGCCAGCAGCTTGGGACAGGGGGCCTACAATGAGCAGTTCTTC
CDR3 protein: CASSLGQGAYNEQFF

V gene: TRBV27
J gene: TRBJ2-1
D gene: TRBD2
clone size: .
CDR3 DNA: TGTGCCAGCAGTCCGACGCGGGAGATCTCCTACAATGAGCAGTTCTTC
CDR3 protein: CASSPTREISYNEQFF

V gene: TRBV2
J gene: TRBJ1-1
D gene: .
clone size: .
CDR3 DNA: TGTGCCAGCAGGTGGGGAATGAGGGACACTGAAGCTTTCTTT
CDR3 protein: CASRWGMRDTEAFF

V gene: TRBV6-5
J gene: TRBJ2-7
D gene: TRBD1
clone size: .
CDR3 DNA: TGTGCCAGCAGTTACCGGGACAGGGGCAACGAGCAGTACTTC
CDR3 protein: CASSYRDRGNEQYF

V gene: TRBV15
J gene: TRBJ2-3
D gene: TRBD2
clone size: .
CDR3 DNA: TGTGCCACCAGCACGGGACTAGCGGTTAAGGATACGCAGTATTTT
CDR3 protein: CATSTGLAVKDTQYF

V gene: TRBV2
J gene: TRBJ2-7
D gene: TRBD2
clone size: .
CDR3 DNA: TGTGCCAGCAGTCCAATAGCGGGGGAGCAGTACTTC
CDR3 protein: CASSPIAGEQYF

V gene: TRBV28
J gene: TRBJ2-5
D gene: .
clone size: .
CDR3 DNA: TGTGCCAGCACCTCCGTAGAGACCCAGTACTTC
CDR3 protein: CASTSVETQYF

V gene: TRBV11-3
J gene: TRBJ1-2
D gene: .
clone size: once
CDR3 DNA: TGTGCCAGCAGCCTACGGGGGGACGCAGGGAGTATCAAGGCTAACTATGGCTACACCTTC
CDR3 protein: CASSLRGDAGSIKANYGYTF

V gene: TRBV7-2
J gene: TRBJ2-2
D gene: TRBD1
clone size: .
CDR3 DNA: TGTGCCAGCAGTTGGGGACAGGGGGCTGCCGGGGAGCTGTTTTTT
CDR3 protein: CASSWGQGAAGELFF